This passage covers 18 T cell receptor beta chains from one sample sequenced in a study of OX40 agonist ivuxolimab in advanced cancers. The library was generated by the immunoSEQ multiplex PCR assay. This immuneACCESS table, as held by TCRdb, lists in-frame sequences with V and J called but not all clones. Of the missing ones, under half trace to an unresolved V gene in checked studies; the others have no known cause. The sample table holds some 13,000 clones, of which under 80% were seen once. The ten largest clonotypes hold approximately 30% of the sample. The sequences come from CD4+ or CD8+ T cells sorted from blood, collected in a trial of the OX40 agonist ivuxolimab. These receptors all come from an adult with an advanced solid tumor such as melanoma, head and neck, liver or kidney cancer.

This clone was detected a few times. The V gene is TRBV27, the J gene TRBJ1-5; D unclear. V was pared by 8 bases and J by 1 base, with 12 bases between. The length of the CDR3 is 14 residues. CDR1 is MNHEY and CDR2 is SMNVEV in the germline V gene (reference sequence). CDR3 region: CASSRTGSNQPQHF. The DNA for the CDR3 is TGTGCCAGCTCCCGTACGGGGAGCAATCAGCCCCAGCATTTT.

This chain uses TRBV27 with TRBJ2-3, with TRBD2 as a possible D gene (7 bases). V gave up 0 bases and J gave up 6 bases, with 13 bases separating them. The CDR3 contains 15 residues. CDR1 and CDR2 from the germline V gene are MNHEY and SMNVEV (reference sequence). The CDR3 region is CASSLSGGRGDTQYF. The CDR3 DNA reads as TGTGCCAGCAGTTTATCGGGGGGGCGGGGGGATACGCAGTATTTT.

This chain joins TRBV28 and TRBJ2-3; 9 bases are a match to TRBD2. J was trimmed by 1 base and V by 3 bases; bases with no gene match: 8. Germline CDR1 reads MDHEN; CDR2 reads SYDVKM. The CDR3 runs 17 residues. CDR3 sequence reads: CASSFETGGRGTDTQYF. The CDR3 DNA reads TGTGCCAGCAGTTTCGAGACCGGCGGGAGGGGCACAGATACGCAGTATTTT.

This clone was seen just once. The chain uses TRBV4-1 and TRBJ2-7; D could derive from TRBD1 or TRBD2 (5 bases each). CDR3 length: 16 amino acids. Germline CDR1 MGHRA, CDR2 YSYEKL. With 0 bases removed from V and 7 bases from J, the gap between germline ends came to 19 bases. This CDR3 reads CASSQDGATGEGEQYF. The CDR3 DNA sequence: TGCGCCAGCAGCCAAGATGGCGCCACAGGAGAGGGGGAGCAGTACTTC.

V and J are TRBV11-3 and TRBJ2-7; 8 nucleotides line up with TRBD2. There are 14 residues in the CDR3. The junction had 5 bases not matched to a gene; V was cut back by 5 bases and J by 2 bases. Germline V lookup: CDR1 SGHNT, CDR2 YENEEA. The CDR3, as DNA: TGTGCCAGCAGCCCTACTAGCGGTCCCTACGAGCAGTACTTC. The encoded protein is CASSPTSGPYEQYF.

The chain recombines TRBV4-1 with TRBJ2-1, with D unclear. V dropped 0 bases and J dropped 6 bases, with 6 bases sitting between them. There are 13 residues in the CDR3. Germline V gene sequence: CDR1 MGHRA, CDR2 YSYEKL. The CDR3 reads CASSQELGNEQFF. CDR3 nucleotides: TGCGCCAGCAGCCAAGAATTAGGCAATGAGCAGTTCTTC.

V usage is TRBV27 and J usage is TRBJ2-1; possibly TRBD2 for D (6 bases). The V gene lost 3 bases and the J gene lost 2 bases, with 11 bases spanning the gap. CDR1 is MNHEY and CDR2 is SMNVEV in the germline V gene (reference sequence). This CDR3 has 15 amino acids. Here the CDR3 DNA reads TGTGCCAGCAGTTTGGGACTCAGGACCTACAATGAGCAGTTCTTC. Its translation: CASSLGLRTYNEQFF.

The rearrangement links TRBV27 to TRBJ1-1; D call uncertain. Trimming stripped 5 bases from V and 2 bases from J, with 6 bases between. CDR1 MNHEY and CDR2 SMNVEV come from the germline V gene (reference sequence). The CDR3 runs 12 residues. Written as DNA, the CDR3 is TGTGCCAGCAGTCTACCAAACACTGAAGCTTTCTTT. Amino acid sequence: CASSLPNTEAFF.

The rearrangement joins TRBV6-1 to TRBJ2-7; D uncertain. Germline CDR1 reads MNHNS; CDR2 reads SASEGT. V lost 3 bases to trimming and J lost 2 bases, with 5 bases between them. This CDR3 has 12 amino acids. DNA for the CDR3: TGTGCCAGCAGTGATTACACCTACGAGCAGTACTTC. Amino acids: CASSDYTYEQYF.

The chain links TRBV5-6 to TRBJ2-1; D perhaps matches TRBD2 (6 bases). The CDR3 is 14 residues long. From germline, CDR1 is SGHDT and CDR2 YYEEEE. The ends were cut back, 4 bases at V and 0 bases at J, with 8 bases in the middle. CDR3 amino acids: CASSGGSSYNEQFF. The DNA of the CDR3 is TGTGCCAGCAGCGGAGGGAGCTCCTACAATGAGCAGTTCTTC.

This clone is categorized as medium-sized (0.01 to 0.1%). This chain connects TRBV27 to TRBJ2-1, with 9 positions matching TRBD2. Germline V lookup: CDR1 MNHEY, CDR2 SMNVEV (reference sequence). The V gene end was trimmed by 5 bases and the J gene end by 1 base; junction bases not matched to a gene: 3. This CDR3 contains 15 residues. CDR3 bases: TGTGCCAGCAGTCTTACTAGCGGGTCCTACAATGAGCAGTTCTTC. Translation gives CASSLTSGSYNEQFF.

The chain uses TRBV7-9 and TRBJ2-7, with D perhaps matching TRBD2 (6 bases). The CDR3 has 15 residues. The germline V and J ends were trimmed by 5 bases and 2 bases, with 16 bases remaining between them. Looked up from germline, CDR1 is SEHNR and CDR2 is FQNEAQ (reference sequence). DNA of the CDR3: TGTGCCAGCAGCCCTCGGGTAGCGGAGACCTACGAGCAGTACTTC. It codes for CASSPRVAETYEQYF.

The V gene is TRBV27, the J gene TRBJ1-1; D remains unclear. Germline V lookup: CDR1 MNHEY, CDR2 SMNVEV (reference sequence). The length of the CDR3 is 13 residues. Trimming cost V 4 bases and J 2 bases, with 8 bases left between them. The CDR3 region is CASSSSFNTEAFF. The CDR3, as DNA: TGTGCCAGCAGTTCCTCGTTCAACACTGAAGCTTTCTTT.

This sequence joins TRBV19 and TRBJ2-3; 7 bases agree with TRBD2. V lost 4 bases and J lost 6; bases outside the gene matches: 4. This CDR3 has 13 amino acids. Germline V gene lookup returns CDR1 LNHDA and CDR2 SQIVND (reference sequence). Written as DNA, the CDR3 is TGTGCCAGTAGTACCTGGGGGGGGGATACGCAGTATTTT. Translating gives CASSTWGGDTQYF. Drawing the rest from reference TRBV19 and TRBJ2-3, the complete variable domain is DGGITQSPKYLFRKEGQNVTLSCEQNLNHDAMYWYRQDPGQGLRLIYYSQIVNDFQKGDIAEGYSVSREKKESFPLTVTSAQKNPTAFYLCASSTWGGDTQYFGPGTRLTVL.

The rearrangement links TRBV19 to TRBJ1-2; the match to TRBD1 covers 8 bases. Germline values: CDR1 LNHDA, CDR2 SQIVND (reference sequence). The CDR3 is 14 residues long. J lost 6 bases, V lost 3 bases, and 6 bases had no gene match. Here the CDR3 DNA reads TGTGCCAGTAGTATTGGGACAGGTATTGATGGCTACACCTTC. It codes for CASSIGTGIDGYTF.

The rearrangement uses TRBV14 and TRBJ2-1, with 16 bases that match TRBD2. Germline-derived CDR1 and CDR2 are SGHDN and FVKESK. This CDR3 has 15 amino acids. After removal of 3 bases from V and 9 bases from J, the junction contained 2 bases not matched to a gene. The CDR3 DNA is TGTGCCAGCAGCCAGGGACTAGCGGGAGGGGGTGAGCAGTTCTTC. Translated, it gives CASSQGLAGGGEQFF.

This chain uses TRBV6-1 with TRBJ2-7; D is ambiguous. This CDR3 comprises 14 residues. Trimming left V 2 bases short and J 3 bases short, with 11 bases between. Germline V gene sequence: CDR1 MNHNS, CDR2 SASEGT. The CDR3 sequence is CASSEIGKYYEQYF. CDR3 DNA: TGTGCCAGCAGTGAAATCGGCAAGTACTACGAGCAGTACTTC.

V and J are TRBV11-1 and TRBJ2-3; 9 nucleotides line up with TRBD2. The CDR3 spans 16 residues. The germline V gene encodes CDR1 SGHAT and CDR2 FQDESV (reference sequence). The V and J ends lost 5 bases and 2 bases, in that order; junction bases with no gene match: 8. This CDR3 is CASSPWGLAHTDTQYF. CDR3 DNA: TGTGCCAGCAGCCCGTGGGGACTAGCCCACACAGATACGCAGTATTTT.